These T cell receptor beta chains were read from a single sample in a study of T cell repertoires in cytomegalovirus infection. These receptors have no known antigen. TCRdb processed the reads anew with MiXCR; each CDR3 protein has one entry. The sample lists some 480,000 distinct CDR3 sequences, 33% seen once, with roughly 16% in the top ten. The sample here was cultured PBMCs, taken from culture after CMV antigen stimulation. The receptors stem from a human donor in good health (CMV status not recorded). Some clones in this sample may be carry-over from other donors' samples. Each CDR3 is given with its conserved first and last residue. D genes are given only for firm matches. Where a row states a size, it is once, few, many or the class of an expanded clone; other rows omit it.

cdr3_aa,cdr3_nt,j_call,clone_size,v_call,d_call
CSARDQLAGVHIAYEQYF,TGCAGTGCTAGAGATCAACTAGCGGGAGTTCATATTGCCTACGAGCAGTACTTC,TRBJ2-7,few,TRBV20-1,TRBD2
CASSLSVELFF,TGTGCCAGCAGCTTATCAGTGGAGCTGTTTTTT,TRBJ2-2,-,TRBV7-2,-
CATSRGNQETQYF,TGTGCCACCAGCAGAGGGAACCAAGAGACCCAGTACTTC,TRBJ2-5,-,TRBV15,-
CSARSAGVRTGELFF,TGCAGTGCTAGATCGGCGGGAGTACGCACCGGGGAGCTGTTTTTT,TRBJ2-2,-,TRBV20-1,TRBD2
CASSPQGSLLVNPYNEQFF,TGTGCCAGCAGTCCCCAGGGGTCCCTTTTAGTCAACCCCTACAATGAGCAGTTCTTC,TRBJ2-1,-,TRBV2,-
CASSSTGSSYNEQFF,TGTGCCAGCAGCTCTACGGGGAGCTCCTACAATGAGCAGTTCTTC,TRBJ2-1,few,TRBV7-3,-
CASSPGQGGSDTQYF,TGTGCCAGCAGCCCGGGACAAGGGGGGTCAGATACGCAGTATTTT,TRBJ2-3,-,TRBV7-9,-
CASSLDSGPYQPQHF,TGTGCCAGCAGCTTAGATTCAGGGCCCTATCAGCCCCAGCATTTT,TRBJ1-5,-,TRBV7-2,-
CASSLGGNAETQYF,TGTGCCAGCAGCTTAGGGGGGAATGCAGAGACCCAGTACTTC,TRBJ2-5,many,TRBV7-8,-
CASRTSGDPYETQYF,TGTGCCAGCAGGACCAGCGGGGATCCGTATGAGACCCAGTACTTC,TRBJ2-5,few,TRBV12-3/TRBV12-4,TRBD2
CATSDPLGNYNEQFF,TGTGCCACCAGTGATCCCCTCGGGAACTACAATGAGCAGTTCTTC,TRBJ2-1,few,TRBV24-1,-
CASSPPGSVISSGELFF,TGTGCCAGCTCACCGCCCGGAAGTGTCATTTCGTCCGGGGAGCTGTTTTTT,TRBJ2-2,once,TRBV18,-
CAGDRGLEDYGYTF,TGTGCCGGAGACAGGGGGCTTGAGGACTATGGCTACACCTTC,TRBJ1-2,many,TRBV2,TRBD1
CASTSTVGEAFF,TGTGCCAGCACTAGCACCGTGGGGGAAGCTTTCTTT,TRBJ1-1,-,TRBV6-5,-
CASRSYLFTSGRGDTGELFF,TGTGCCAGCAGATCCTACCTGTTTACTAGCGGGAGGGGGGACACCGGGGAGCTGTTTTTT,TRBJ2-2,few,TRBV6-5,TRBD2
CASSYGLGGNEQFF,TGTGCCAGCAGCTACGGACTAGGGGGCAATGAGCAGTTCTTC,TRBJ2-1,few,TRBV5-4,-
CASSPIPHEQYF,TGTGCCAGCAGCCCCATCCCCCACGAGCAGTACTTC,TRBJ2-7,few,TRBV28,-
CASSVGHPDTQYF,TGTGCCAGCAGCGTAGGCCACCCCGATACGCAGTATTTT,TRBJ2-3,-,TRBV9,-
CAIRNGFRSGNTIYF,TGTGCCATCAGGAACGGGTTCAGGTCGGGAAACACCATATATTTT,TRBJ1-3,few,TRBV10-3,-
CAISAGRAYEQYF,TGTGCCATCAGTGCGGGCAGGGCCTACGAGCAGTACTTC,TRBJ2-7,-,TRBV10-3,-
CASRGGAPRGTEAFF,TGTGCCAGCAGAGGTGGGGCGCCGAGAGGCACTGAAGCTTTCTTT,TRBJ1-1,-,TRBV27,-
CASSSRIDNEQFF,TGCGCCAGCAGCTCCCGAATAGACAATGAGCAGTTCTTC,TRBJ2-1,few,TRBV5-1,-
CASSLGPSGSPGGEQFF,TGTGCCAGCAGCCTGGGGCCCAGCGGGAGTCCAGGGGGCGAGCAGTTCTTC,TRBJ2-1,-,TRBV5-4,-
CASRRTPRNTMYF,TGTGCCAGCAGACGGACTCCACGAAACACCATGTATTTT,TRBJ1-3,many,TRBV7-2,-
CASSFIAGETQYF,TGTGCCAGCAGCTTTATCGCCGGGGAGACCCAGTACTTC,TRBJ2-5,-,TRBV7-2,-
CASSPISSLSAFF,TGTGCCAGCAGCCCTATCTCATCCCTGTCAGCTTTCTTT,TRBJ1-1,-,TRBV7-2,-
CASSLAHREDEQYF,TGTGCCAGCAGCTTAGCGCACAGGGAAGACGAGCAGTACTTC,TRBJ2-7,-,TRBV7-9,-
CASSLGSPDTQYF,TGTGCCAGCAGCTTAGGGTCCCCAGATACGCAGTATTTT,TRBJ2-3,-,TRBV7-6,-
CSARGLAGTRSNEQFF,TGCAGTGCTAGAGGTCTAGCGGGGACTCGTTCGAATGAGCAGTTCTTC,TRBJ2-1,-,TRBV20-1,TRBD2
CATSRARRNTEAFF,TGTGCCACCAGCAGAGCAAGAAGGAACACTGAAGCTTTCTTT,TRBJ1-1,-,TRBV15,-
CASAPNLSTDTQYF,TGTGCTAGTGCCCCGAACCTCAGCACAGATACGCAGTATTTT,TRBJ2-3,many,TRBV12-5,-
CSALVVGRETQYF,TGCAGTGCCCTAGTTGTGGGTCGAGAGACCCAGTACTTC,TRBJ2-5,few,TRBV20-1,-
CSARLAGGLETQYF,TGCAGTGCTAGACTAGCGGGAGGGTTAGAGACCCAGTACTTC,TRBJ2-5,-,TRBV20-1,TRBD2
CASSAFTGVSASVEQPQHF,TGTGCCAGCAGCGCATTTACAGGAGTATCGGCCTCGGTCGAGCAGCCCCAGCATTTT,TRBJ1-5,-,TRBV7-2,-
CASSLGGGGTGNTIYF,TGTGCCAGCAGTTTAGGGGGCGGGGGGACTGGAAACACCATATATTTT,TRBJ1-3,-,TRBV12-3/TRBV12-4,-
CASSQALGRTEAVLFF,TGTGCCAGCAGCCAAGCCTTGGGTCGAACGGAGGCCGTACTGTTTTTT,TRBJ1-4,-,TRBV4-2,-
CASSEQGPGNEQFF,TGTGCCAGCAGTGAACAGGGTCCTGGCAATGAGCAGTTCTTC,TRBJ2-1,-,TRBV2,-
CASTGGGSRTEAFF,TGTGCCAGCACAGGGGGGGGGTCGCGTACTGAAGCTTTCTTT,TRBJ1-1,few,TRBV7-9,TRBD1
CASSLRGQAKEGTSGSYNEQFF,TGTGCCAGCAGCTTAAGGGGACAGGCAAAGGAAGGGACTAGCGGCTCCTACAATGAGCAGTTCTTC,TRBJ2-1,many,TRBV7-6,TRBD2
CASSFVRLAGGNEQFF,TGTGCCAGCAGCTTCGTTCGGCTAGCGGGAGGCAATGAGCAGTTCTTC,TRBJ2-1,many,TRBV7-8,TRBD2
CASSLGTGLPQETQYF,TGTGCCAGCAGCTTAGGAACCGGGCTCCCTCAAGAGACCCAGTACTTC,TRBJ2-5,-,TRBV11-3,-
CASSSAGASSYEQYF,TGTGCCAGCAGCTCCGCGGGGGCTAGCTCCTACGAGCAGTACTTC,TRBJ2-7,-,TRBV7-2,-
CASSPALAGENNEQFF,TGTGCCAGCAGCCCGGCTCTAGCGGGAGAGAACAATGAGCAGTTCTTC,TRBJ2-1,-,TRBV7-9,TRBD2
CASSRDRQGKANTEAFF,TGTGCCAGCAGTCGGGACCGACAAGGTAAGGCGAACACTGAAGCTTTCTTT,TRBJ1-1,few,TRBV6-1,-
CASSLQGGTYEQYF,TGTGCCAGCAGCTTACAGGGGGGAACCTACGAGCAGTACTTC,TRBJ2-7,few,TRBV7-6,-
CASSSPVSRETQYF,TGTGCCAGCAGCTCCCCGGTTTCGCGAGAGACCCAGTACTTC,TRBJ2-5,few,TRBV11-2,-
CSAQRAGLQETQYF,TGCAGTGCTCAACGAGCGGGGCTCCAAGAGACCCAGTACTTC,TRBJ2-5,many,TRBV20-1,TRBD2
CASSWTAINEKLFF,TGTGCCAGTAGCTGGACAGCTATTAATGAAAAACTGTTTTTT,TRBJ1-4,few,TRBV19,-
CSAPGGGNIQYF,TGCAGTGCCCCGGGGGGAGGGAACATTCAGTACTTC,TRBJ2-4,few,TRBV20-1,TRBD2
CASSPGLAIDTQYF,TGTGCCAGCAGTCCGGGACTAGCGATTGATACGCAGTATTTT,TRBJ2-3,few,TRBV27,TRBD2
CASSRGGAGHHNEQFF,TGTGCCAGCTCCCGAGGGGGAGCGGGACACCACAATGAGCAGTTCTTC,TRBJ2-1,few,TRBV7-6,-
CASSLGGSGSAGELFF,TGTGCCAGCAGCTTGGGAGGTAGCGGGAGCGCCGGGGAGCTGTTTTTT,TRBJ2-2,-,TRBV11-3,TRBD2
CASSHDGGLYNEQFF,TGTGCCAGCAGCCACGACGGGGGACTCTACAATGAGCAGTTCTTC,TRBJ2-1,few,TRBV7-3,-
CATSSTAWAETQYF,TGTGCCACCAGCAGTACGGCATGGGCGGAGACCCAGTACTTC,TRBJ2-5,-,TRBV15,-